This passage covers 12 T cell receptor beta chains from one sample sequenced in a study of graft-versus-host responses after intestinal transplantation. Their cognate antigens are unknown. TCRdb's table, derived via immunoSEQ multiplex PCR, lists solely in-frame clones and lacks some. The sample lists over 45,000 clones, around 92% occurring once. Specimen: unstimulated CD4+ T cells sorted from spleen or lymph node cells, collected before transplant. The source is a human donor who was the organ donor for an intestinal transplant.

The genes are TRBV6-6 and TRBJ2-7; a possible D gene is TRBD2 (6 bases). Trimming shortened V by 8 bases and J by 3 bases, and 17 bases separated the two germline ends. Looked up from germline, CDR1 is MNHNY and CDR2 is SVGAGI (reference sequence). The CDR3 sequence is 14 residues long. The CDR3, as DNA: TGTGCCAGCCACAAGGAGGGCCTTGACTACGAGCAGTACTTC. Translating gives CASHKEGLDYEQYF.

This chain uses TRBV5-1 with TRBJ1-2, with 9 bases identical to TRBD1. J was trimmed by 7 bases and V by 7 bases; bases with no gene match: 11. Germline assignment: CDR1 SGHRS and CDR2 YFSETQ. The CDR3 runs to 14 residues. CDR3 amino acids: CASGPGTGLTGYTF. In DNA, the CDR3 is TGCGCCAGCGGACCCGGGACAGGGCTAACTGGCTACACCTTC.

The V and J genes are TRBV19 and TRBJ2-5; the D gene is possibly TRBD2 (6 bases). V lost 5 bases to trimming and J lost 5 bases, with 12 bases between them. CDR3 length equals 13 residues. Per the germline V gene, CDR1 is LNHDA and CDR2 is SQIVND (reference sequence). CDR3 nucleotide sequence: TGTGCCAGTAGTCTCGGGACTCAGGAGACCCAGTACTTC. Encoded protein: CASSLGTQETQYF.

The chain employs TRBV18 and TRBJ1-3; D not resolved. This CDR3 is built from 14 residues. The ends were cut back, 1 base at V and 0 bases at J, with 4 bases in the middle. Looked up from germline, CDR1 is KGHSH and CDR2 is LQKENI. In DNA, the CDR3 is TGTGCCAGCTCACCACAGAGCTCTGGAAACACCATATATTTT. Translated: CASSPQSSGNTIYF. The full variable domain, with the rest looked up from reference TRBV18 and TRBJ1-3, is NAGVMQNPRHLVRRRGQEARLRCSPMKGHSHVYWYRQLPEEGLKFMVYLQKENIIDESGMPKERFSAEFPKEGPSILRIQQVVRGDSAAYFCASSPQSSGNTIYFGEGSWLTVV.

The V and J genes are TRBV18 and TRBJ2-7; 7 bases fit TRBD1. CDR1 is KGHSH, CDR2 LQKENI, per germline. The V gene end was trimmed by 2 bases and the J gene end by 4 bases; junction bases not matched to a gene: 11. The CDR3 contains 16 residues. The CDR3 DNA reads TGTGCCAGCTCACCAGACCGGGACAGACAAATTTACGAGCAGTACTTC. The encoded protein is CASSPDRDRQIYEQYF.

The V and J genes are TRBV19 and TRBJ1-5, with D possibly matching TRBD1 (6 bases). Germline V gene data show CDR1 as LNHDA and CDR2 as SQIVND (reference sequence). V was trimmed by 6 bases and J by 0 bases, leaving 9 bases between them. The CDR3 spans 14 residues. This CDR3 is CASRTGLSNQPQHF. In nucleotides, the CDR3 is TGTGCCAGTAGGACAGGCCTTAGCAATCAGCCCCAGCATTTT.

V usage is TRBV6-5 and J usage is TRBJ1-3; D remains ambiguous. The CDR3 contains 15 residues. Germline CDR1 MNHEY, CDR2 SVGAGI. V was shortened by 4 bases and J by 2 bases, with 12 bases between the two germline ends. CDR3: CASSFGGTAGNTIYF. CDR3 bases: TGTGCCAGCAGTTTTGGCGGAACCGCTGGAAACACCATATATTTT.

This sequence joins TRBV11-2 and TRBJ2-5; 8 bases fit TRBD2. Germline V lookup: CDR1 SGHAT, CDR2 FQNNGV. V shed 0 bases, J shed 4 bases, and the junction held 19 bases outside the gene matches. The CDR3 has 20 amino acids. DNA of the CDR3: TGTGCCAGCAGCTTAGAGGCGACGGTAGCGGGACTCGGGAGGGGAGAGACCCAGTACTTC. Residues: CASSLEATVAGLGRGETQYF.

The V gene is TRBV6-1, the J gene TRBJ2-3, with a possible D match to TRBD1 (5 bases). V was shortened by 8 bases and J by 3 bases, with 12 bases between the two germline ends. CDR3 size: 13 residues. Germline-derived CDR1 and CDR2 are MNHNS and SASEGT. In DNA form, the CDR3 reads TGTGCCAGCGGGGCCCCCGGGACAGATACGCAGTATTTT. Protein: CASGAPGTDTQYF.

J is TRBJ2-5 and V is TRBV5-1; TRBD1 agrees at 11 bases. The J call may be in error: the DNA end matches TRBJ2-7 better. CDR3 length: 14 amino acids. Germline CDR1 is SGHRS and CDR2 is YFSETQ. In DNA, the CDR3 is TGCGCCAGCAGTAGGGACAGGGGGACCTACGAGCAGTACTTC. It codes for CASSRDRGTYEQYF.

The chain is built from TRBV9 and TRBJ2-7, with D possibly matching TRBD1 (5 bases). The CDR3 runs to 14 residues. The germline V gene encodes CDR1 SGDLS and CDR2 YYNGEE. Trimming removed 0 bases at V and 5 bases at J, with 12 bases between. CDR3: CASSVGAGSHEQYF. CDR3 coding DNA: TGTGCCAGCAGCGTAGGCGCAGGGTCGCACGAGCAGTACTTC.

This clone is a singleton in its sample. The V and J genes are TRBV7-2 and TRBJ2-1; perhaps TRBD2 as D (5 bases). Germline V gene lookup returns CDR1 SGHTA and CDR2 FQGNSA. The CDR3 loop spans 13 amino acids. V lost 1 base and J lost 7, with 8 bases in between. The chain's CDR3 is CASSLEGVNEQFF. The DNA of the CDR3 is TGTGCCAGCAGCTTAGAGGGAGTAAATGAGCAGTTCTTC.